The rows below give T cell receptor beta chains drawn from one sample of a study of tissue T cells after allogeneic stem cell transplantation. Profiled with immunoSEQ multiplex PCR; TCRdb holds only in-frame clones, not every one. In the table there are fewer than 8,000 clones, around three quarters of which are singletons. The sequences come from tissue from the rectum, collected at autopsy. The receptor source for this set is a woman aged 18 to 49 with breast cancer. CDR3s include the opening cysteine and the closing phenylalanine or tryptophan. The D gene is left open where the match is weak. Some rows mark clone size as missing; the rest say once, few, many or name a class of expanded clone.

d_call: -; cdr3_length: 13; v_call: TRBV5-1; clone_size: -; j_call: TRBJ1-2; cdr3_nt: TGCGCCAGCAGCTTGAGAGGGGGCTATGGCTACACCTTC; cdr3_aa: CASSLRGGYGYTF
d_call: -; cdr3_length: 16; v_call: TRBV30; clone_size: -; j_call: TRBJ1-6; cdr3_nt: TGTGCCTGGAGTCACCATGAACCAGGGCATAATTCACCCCTCCACTTT; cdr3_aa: CAWSHHEPGHNSPLHF
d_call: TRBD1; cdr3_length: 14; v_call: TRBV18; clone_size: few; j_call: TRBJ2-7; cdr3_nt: TGTGCCAGCTCACCCGGGACAGGGGGCGACGAGCAGTACTTC; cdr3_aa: CASSPGTGGDEQYF
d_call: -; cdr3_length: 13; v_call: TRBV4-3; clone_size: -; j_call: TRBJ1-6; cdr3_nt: TGCGCCAGCAGCCAAGACGGAGAGAGGTCCCTCCACTTT; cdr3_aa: CASSQDGERSLHF
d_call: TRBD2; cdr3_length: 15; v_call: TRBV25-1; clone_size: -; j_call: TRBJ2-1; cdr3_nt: TGTGCCAGCAGTGAATTGGGGCTAGCGGGGAATGAGCAGTTCTTC; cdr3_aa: CASSELGLAGNEQFF
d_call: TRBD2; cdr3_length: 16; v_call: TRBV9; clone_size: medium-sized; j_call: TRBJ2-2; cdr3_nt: TGTGCCAGCAGCGTATTTCCTAGCGGGAGTTCCGGGGAGCTGTTTTTT; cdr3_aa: CASSVFPSGSSGELFF
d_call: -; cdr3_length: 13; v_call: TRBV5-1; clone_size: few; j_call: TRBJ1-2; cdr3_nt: TGCGCCAGCAGCTTGGCCGCTAACTATGGCTACACCTTC; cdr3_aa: CASSLAANYGYTF
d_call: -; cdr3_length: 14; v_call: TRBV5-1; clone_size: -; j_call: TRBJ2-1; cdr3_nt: TGCGCCAGCAGCCCCGGGACGGACTACAATGAGCAGTTCTTC; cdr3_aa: CASSPGTDYNEQFF
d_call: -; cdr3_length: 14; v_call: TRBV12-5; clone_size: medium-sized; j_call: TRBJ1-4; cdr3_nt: TGTGCTAGTGGTTTCAGGGATTTAGGTGAAAAACTGTTTTTT; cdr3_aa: CASGFRDLGEKLFF
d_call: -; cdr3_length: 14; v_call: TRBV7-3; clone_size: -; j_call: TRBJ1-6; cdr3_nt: TGTGCCAGCAGCAAGTCTCTTCCGGATTCACCCCTCCACTTT; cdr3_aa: CASSKSLPDSPLHF